This T cell receptor beta chain was observed in a study of T cells in Graves' hyperthyroidism and ophthalmopathy. J gave up 9 bases and V 5 bases, and 15 bases lay outside the gene matches. Germline V gene lookup returns CDR1 MDHEN and CDR2 SYDVKM. The CDR3 is 18 residues long. Comment on this clonotype: A much larger clone sits a single nucleotide away, making a read error possible.

TCR beta CDR3 regions were amplified from RNA transcripts. First-round RT-PCR of the TCR CDR3 relied on the HTBI primer set. MiXCR was run by TCRdb on the multiplex PCR reads, yielding one entry per CDR3 protein. There are about 640,000 distinct CDR3 sequences in the sample; under 25% occur only once, and 34% lies in the top ten. The sequence was obtained from a man in his thirties or forties with Graves' ophthalmopathy. The sample taken for sequencing was blood. V usage is TRBV28 and J usage is TRBJ2-3; 15 bases align to TRBD2. For the CDR3, the DNA is TGTGCCAGCAGTAGGGGACTAGCGGGAGGCACAGGGAAATACACGCAGTATTTT. It translates to CASSRGLAGGTGKYTQYF.